The subject of this entry is one T cell receptor (beta chain). The antigen remains undetermined. This same CDR3 is encoded by further DNA sequences in the sample. The sample belongs to a study of shared clonotypes between healthy human individuals. Study conclusions and caveats: Researchers found naive subsets generally carried larger estimated richness than memory subsets. For naive CD4 cells, approximately 4.7% of clonotypes were shared across a few donors. Represented diversity, genetic and exposure-history alike, was limited by few donors.

Genomic DNA of each subset was evenly split across several immunoSEQ plates. The table came from immunoSEQ multiplex PCR; TCRdb's copy has only in-frame clones and leaves some out. The repertoire includes about 2 million clones, just under 95% of them detected once, and roughly 1% sits in the top ten. V lost 5 bases, J lost 3 bases, and 3 bases stayed unmatched. This CDR3 is 13 amino acids long. Germline V gene sequence: CDR1 MDHEN, CDR2 SYDVKM. Naive CD8 cells comprised CD45RO-negative, CCR7-positively selected cells, excluding terminally differentiated effector memory CD45RA+ cells. This receptor was identified in a man in his late teens or twenties in good health. Sequenced input: naive CD8+ T cells sorted from blood. The chain carries TRBV28 and TRBJ2-7; 8 nucleotides agree with TRBD1. The CDR3 sequence is CASSETGGYEQYF. The CDR3 DNA sequence: TGTGCCAGCAGTGAAACAGGGGGCTACGAGCAGTACTTC.